Presented here are 2 T cell receptor beta chains from one specimen sequenced in a study of OX40 agonist ivuxolimab in advanced cancers. Sequencing used immunoSEQ multiplex PCR; TCRdb keeps in-frame clones, though not all of them. This table has approximately 99,000 clones, roughly 95% appearing once. Material: CD4+ or CD8+ T cells sorted from blood, obtained in a trial of the OX40 agonist ivuxolimab. Receptor source: an adult with an advanced solid tumor such as melanoma, head and neck, liver or kidney cancer.

The CDR3 loop reads CSVEGLYGYTF. Here the CDR3 DNA reads TGCAGCGTTGAAGGGCTCTATGGCTACACCTTC. V and J are TRBV29-1 and TRBJ1-2; unclear D gene. The CDR3 extends over 11 amino acids. Germline V lookup: CDR1 SQVTM, CDR2 ANQGSEA. Trimming took 1 base from V and 4 from J, leaving 4 bases between them.

V gene TRBV28 combines with J gene TRBJ2-1, with a tentative D call TRBD2 (6 bases). Per the germline V gene, CDR1 is MDHEN and CDR2 is SYDVKM. There are 15 residues in the CDR3. V was trimmed by 5 bases and J by 4 bases, leaving 15 bases between them. CDR3 loop: CASSPRGARYNEQFF. For the CDR3, the DNA is TGTGCCAGCAGTCCCCGCGGGGCCCGTTACAATGAGCAGTTCTTC.